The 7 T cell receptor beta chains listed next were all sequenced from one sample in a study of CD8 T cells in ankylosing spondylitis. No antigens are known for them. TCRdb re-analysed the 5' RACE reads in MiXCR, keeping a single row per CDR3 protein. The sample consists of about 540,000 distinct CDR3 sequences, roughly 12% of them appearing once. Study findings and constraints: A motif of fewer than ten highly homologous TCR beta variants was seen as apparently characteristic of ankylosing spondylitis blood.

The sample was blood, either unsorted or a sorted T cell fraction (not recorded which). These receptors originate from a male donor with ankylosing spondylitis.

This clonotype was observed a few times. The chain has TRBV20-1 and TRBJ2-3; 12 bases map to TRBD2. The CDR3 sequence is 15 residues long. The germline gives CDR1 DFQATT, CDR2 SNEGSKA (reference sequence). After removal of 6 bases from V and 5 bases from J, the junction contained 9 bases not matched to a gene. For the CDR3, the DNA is TGCAGTGCCGAGAAACCGGGACTAGCGGGAGATACGCAGTATTTT. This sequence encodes CSAEKPGLAGDTQYF.

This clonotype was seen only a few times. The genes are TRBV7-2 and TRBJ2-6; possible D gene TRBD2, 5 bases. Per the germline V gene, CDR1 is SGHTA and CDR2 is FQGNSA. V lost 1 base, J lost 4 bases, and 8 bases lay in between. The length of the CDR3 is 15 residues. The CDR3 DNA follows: TGTGCCAGCAGCTTAGGGAGGTACGGGGCCAACGTCCTGACTTTC. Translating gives CASSLGRYGANVLTF.

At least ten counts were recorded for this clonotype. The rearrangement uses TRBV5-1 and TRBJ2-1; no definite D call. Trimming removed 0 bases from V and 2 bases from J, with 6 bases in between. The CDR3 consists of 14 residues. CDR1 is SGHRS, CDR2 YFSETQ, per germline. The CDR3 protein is CASSLDGTYNEQFF. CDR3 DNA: TGCGCCAGCAGCTTGGACGGTACCTACAATGAGCAGTTCTTC.

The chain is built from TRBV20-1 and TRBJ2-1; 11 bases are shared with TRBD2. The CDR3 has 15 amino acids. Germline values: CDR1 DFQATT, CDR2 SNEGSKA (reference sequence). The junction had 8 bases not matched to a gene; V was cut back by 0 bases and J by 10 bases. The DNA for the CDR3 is TGCAGTGCTAGAGATGGGGCTAGCGGGGGGACAGAGCAGTTCTTC. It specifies CSARDGASGGTEQFF.

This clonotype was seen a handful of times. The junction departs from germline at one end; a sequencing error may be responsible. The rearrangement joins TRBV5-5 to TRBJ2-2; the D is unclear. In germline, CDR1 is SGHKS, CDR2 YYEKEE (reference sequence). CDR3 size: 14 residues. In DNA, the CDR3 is TGTGCCAGCAGCTTCGGTAGTAACAGCGGGGAGCTGTTTTTT. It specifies CASSFGSNSGELFF.

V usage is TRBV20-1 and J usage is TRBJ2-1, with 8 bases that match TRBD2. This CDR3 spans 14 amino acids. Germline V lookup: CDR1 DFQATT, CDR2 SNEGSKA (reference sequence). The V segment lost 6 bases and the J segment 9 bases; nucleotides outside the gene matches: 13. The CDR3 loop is CSAGGDSGTREQFF. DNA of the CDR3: TGCAGTGCCGGAGGGGATAGCGGGACTCGTGAGCAGTTCTTC.

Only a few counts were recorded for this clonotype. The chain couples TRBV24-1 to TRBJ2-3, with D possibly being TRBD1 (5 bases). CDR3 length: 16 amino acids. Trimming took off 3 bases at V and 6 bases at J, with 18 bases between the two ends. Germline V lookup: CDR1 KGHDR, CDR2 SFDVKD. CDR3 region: CATSDPPDTQQDTQYF. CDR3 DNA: TGTGCCACCAGTGATCCCCCGGACACCCAACAGGATACGCAGTATTTT.